The 19 T cell receptor beta chains presented below share a single source sample, sequenced in a study of regulatory T cells in long-lasting Graves disease. CDR3 regions were amplified by Arm-PCR using iRepertoire HTBI primers to build TCR beta libraries. TCRdb passed the multiplex PCR reads through MiXCR, listing each CDR3 protein once. The sample consists of 400,000 to 500,000 distinct CDR3 sequences, about 21% of them appearing once. Sample time point: persistent/refractory GD, antithyroid drugs over 5 years with positive TRAb. Preparation of the TCR library used RNA extracted from PBMCs. The sequencing used peripheral blood mononuclear cells (PBMCs), collected when the disease was refractory, from a patient treated with antithyroid drugs. These receptors were collected from a female donor with Graves disease.

A few counts support this clonotype. This chain uses TRBV14 with TRBJ1-5, with D unresolved. The ends were cut back, 4 bases at V and 5 bases at J, with 15 bases in the middle. Germline V gene sequence: CDR1 SGHDN, CDR2 FVKESK. The CDR3 spans 15 residues. The DNA of the CDR3 is TGTGCCAGCAGCCTTGGACCGCTACCCGATCAGCCCCAGCATTTT. This codes for CASSLGPLPDQPQHF.

This clonotype has a count of ten or more. V and J are TRBV28 and TRBJ2-5; TRBD1 matches 8 bases. The V and J ends lost 5 bases and 5 bases, in that order; junction bases with no gene match: 13. The CDR3 is made up of 16 amino acids. The V gene's germline CDR1 is MDHEN and CDR2 SYDVKM. CDR3: CASSPPWTGSQETQYF. The CDR3 nucleotides are TGTGCCAGCAGTCCCCCTTGGACAGGGAGTCAGGAGACCCAGTACTTC.

Points on this clonotype: Being one base from a much bigger clone, this may be a read error. The V and J genes are TRBV6-5 and TRBJ2-5, with TRBD2 matching 9 bases. Trimming took 2 bases from V and 4 from J; bases not matched to a gene: 14. Germline CDR1 reads MNHEY; CDR2 reads SVGAGI. This CDR3 is 18 amino acids long. The chain's CDR3 is CASSYPFSIAGDSETQYF. CDR3 nucleotides: TGTGCCAGCAGTTACCCTTTCTCCATAGCGGGAGATTCAGAGACCCAGTACTTC.

This clonotype was picked up a small number of times. The chain has TRBV7-9 and TRBJ2-5; the D is unclear. The V gene lost 5 bases and the J gene lost 4 bases, with 14 bases spanning the gap. Germline CDR1 is SEHNR and CDR2 is FQNEAQ (reference sequence). This CDR3 has 14 residues. CDR3 sequence (DNA): TGTGCCAGCAGCATTACAGCCACGAGAGAGACCCAGTACTTC. This encodes CASSITATRETQYF.

This clonotype was found many times. The V and J genes are TRBV27 and TRBJ2-7, with 10 bases identical to TRBD1. The CDR3 is 15 amino acids. V was pared by 6 bases and J by 5 bases, with 10 bases of the junction left unmatched. Germline loops: CDR1 MNHEY, CDR2 SMNVEV (reference sequence). DNA for the CDR3: TGTGCCAGCAGCAGTACCGGGACAGGGGTCGACGAGCAGTACTTC. It translates to CASSSTGTGVDEQYF.

Only a few counts were recorded for this clonotype. The chain couples TRBV6-1 to TRBJ1-4; 8 positions match TRBD1. V lost 3 bases and J lost 8; bases outside the gene matches: 8. This CDR3 has 15 residues. Germline V CDR1 and CDR2: MNHNS, SASEGT. As DNA, the CDR3 is TGTGCCAGCAGTGATCTGGGACAGGACAGGGAAAAACTGTTTTTT. This translates into CASSDLGQDREKLFF.

In this sample, this clonotype turned up a few times. The chain recombines TRBV28 with TRBJ2-1; D may be TRBD1 (5 bases). The CDR3 is 15 residues long. Deletions cut 6 bases from V and 4 bases from J, with 16 bases between. CDR1 and CDR2 from the germline V gene are MDHEN and SYDVKM. The CDR3 coding sequence is TGTGCCAGCAGCCAATTTGAACAGGTTTACAATGAGCAGTTCTTC. Translation gives CASSQFEQVYNEQFF.

This clonotype occurred a few times. This chain uses TRBV20-1 with TRBJ2-2, with unresolved D. The CDR3 spans 12 residues. With 2 bases removed from V and 5 bases from J, the gap between germline ends came to 6 bases. Per the germline V gene, CDR1 is DFQATT and CDR2 is SNEGSKA (reference sequence). For the CDR3, the DNA is TGCAGTGCTAGATTACCTACCGGGGAGCTGTTTTTT. It specifies CSARLPTGELFF.

The chain links TRBV20-1 to TRBJ2-1; 7 bases are a match to TRBD2. V lost 5 bases and J lost 0; bases outside the gene matches: 1. Germline assignment: CDR1 DFQATT and CDR2 SNEGSKA (reference sequence). CDR3 length: 13 amino acids. CDR3 nucleotide sequence: TGCAGTGCTCTAGCGGCCTCCTACAATGAGCAGTTCTTC. Its protein product is CSALAASYNEQFF.

As DNA, the CDR3 is TGTGCCAGCAGCTTTTGGGGAAACACCGGGGAGCTGTTTTTT. Translating it yields CASSFWGNTGELFF. J is TRBJ2-2 and V is TRBV7-9; D is undetermined. Trimming shortened V by 3 bases and J by 2 bases, and 7 bases separated the two germline ends. This CDR3 comprises 14 residues. Germline V gene lookup returns CDR1 SEHNR and CDR2 FQNEAQ (reference sequence).

This chain connects TRBV7-9 to TRBJ2-3; no firm D call. CDR1 is SEHNR and CDR2 is FQNEAQ in the germline V gene (reference sequence). The CDR3 runs to 13 residues. V was shortened by 2 bases and J by 2 bases, with 5 bases between the two germline ends. CDR3 nucleotide sequence: TGTGCCAGCAGCTTAACTAACACAGATACGCAGTATTTT. It specifies CASSLTNTDTQYF.

There are many counts of this clonotype. Written as DNA, the CDR3 is TGTGCCAGCAGAAGCGGGGGGGGCATTCAGTACTTC. Translating it yields CASRSGGGIQYF. The rearrangement links TRBV12-3 or TRBV12-4 to TRBJ2-4; 10 bases are shared with TRBD2. J was trimmed by 9 bases and V by 6 bases; bases with no gene match: 2. The CDR3 totals 12 residues.

In this sample, this clonotype turned up many times. V usage is TRBV28 and J usage is TRBJ2-2; TRBD2 agrees at 8 bases. Trimming removed 3 bases from V and 1 base from J; junction bases left unmatched: 13. The length of the CDR3 is 19 residues. The germline CDR1 and CDR2 sequences are MDHEN and SYDVKM. DNA for the CDR3: TGTGCCAGCAGTTTCTCAAAGTTAGCGGGAATGAAGAACACCGGGGAGCTGTTTTTT. Its translation: CASSFSKLAGMKNTGELFF.

This clonotype has at least ten counts. V is TRBV7-9 and J is TRBJ2-5; possibly TRBD1 for D (5 bases). V was trimmed by 1 base and J by 3 bases, leaving 12 bases between them. Germline V lookup: CDR1 SEHNR, CDR2 FQNEAQ (reference sequence). The CDR3 totals 15 residues. The CDR3 sequence is CASSLVRRREETQYF. The CDR3 DNA follows: TGTGCCAGCAGCTTAGTTCGTCGCAGGGAAGAGACCCAGTACTTC.

This clonotype has only a few counts. V is TRBV30 and J is TRBJ1-2; D not certain. V lost 0 bases and J lost 1, with 6 bases in between. CDR1 and CDR2 from the germline V gene are GTSNPN and SVGIG (reference sequence). CDR3 length equals 13 residues. CDR3: CAWSVQINYGYTF. The CDR3 region has the DNA TGTGCCTGGAGTGTACAGATTAACTATGGCTACACCTTC.

The V call is TRBV20-1, the J call TRBJ2-7; the match to TRBD2 covers 11 bases. Looked up from germline, CDR1 is DFQATT and CDR2 is SNEGSKA (reference sequence). With V trimmed by 1 base and J by 1 base, 6 bases remained unmatched. The CDR3 is made up of 16 amino acids. The CDR3 reads CSARAPRTSGSYEQYF. As DNA, the CDR3 is TGCAGTGCTAGAGCCCCTAGGACTAGCGGGTCCTACGAGCAGTACTTC.

This clonotype was detected many times. CDR3 sequence: CASSQGPPNYGYTF. CDR3 coding DNA: TGCGCCAGCAGCCAAGGACCGCCTAACTATGGCTACACCTTC. This chain links TRBV4-1 with TRBJ1-2; D is unclear. The V and J ends lost 1 base and 0 bases respectively, with 6 bases between them. The germline V gene encodes CDR1 MGHRA and CDR2 YSYEKL. The CDR3 is 14 amino acids.

This clonotype showed up many times. This chain joins TRBV3-1 and TRBJ2-5, with a possible D match to TRBD2 (5 bases). CDR1 LGHDT and CDR2 YNNKEL come from the germline V gene (reference sequence). Deletions cut 3 bases from V and 5 bases from J, with 13 bases between. CDR3 length equals 14 residues. DNA for the CDR3: TGTGCCAGCAGCCAGAGAGGGTTTTCGGAGACCCAGTACTTC. Residues: CASSQRGFSETQYF.

In this sample, this clonotype turned up a few times. The rearrangement links TRBV25-1 to TRBJ2-1; TRBD1 agrees at 7 bases. Trimming at V came to 2 bases and at J to 9 bases, leaving 4 bases not matched to a gene. CDR1 is MGHDK and CDR2 is SYGVNS in the germline V gene. CDR3 length: 13 amino acids. Here the CDR3 reads CASSENRGSEQFF. CDR3 DNA: TGTGCCAGCAGTGAAAACAGGGGTTCTGAGCAGTTCTTC.